This T cell receptor (beta chain) originates from a study of chemoradiotherapy in HPV16-positive cancers. Points from the study as a whole: Functional assays defining HPV-specific T cells used only two HPV16-positive patients. Candidate HPV-specific clones and E7-related TCR motifs grew in tumor during treatment.

The CDR3 sequence is 15 residues long. Losses at the gene ends were 6 bases for V and 7 bases for J; bases not matched to a gene: 13. CDR1 is KGHSH and CDR2 is LQKENI in the germline V gene. Produced via immunoSEQ multiplex PCR; TCRdb's table is partial and in-frame only. The table includes about 21,000 clones, roughly 86% detected once. To note about this clone: Its antigen is still unknown.

This receptor was taken from a human donor with HPV-associated anogenital cancer. The material sequenced was blood, taken from a patient who underwent chemoradiotherapy. V is TRBV18 and J is TRBJ2-3, with 7 positions matching TRBD2. DNA for the CDR3: TGTGCCAGCTCTCCGGACGGGACTACACGGAATACGCAGTATTTT. The encoded protein is CASSPDGTTRNTQYF.